This T cell receptor beta chain was recorded in a study of blood T cell repertoires in COVID-19. Using immunoSEQ multiplex PCR, the repertoire was profiled, and TCRdb retains in-frame clones only, with some absent. This table has 220,000 or so clones, 90% appearing once. Trimming stripped 6 bases from V and 0 bases from J, with 14 bases between. CDR1 and CDR2 (germline): SNHLY, FYNNEI. The CDR3 has 15 residues. What was sequenced was PBMCs or T cells enriched from blood (not recorded which). The clonotype comes from a man aged 25-45 years who had been exposed to COVID-19. This chain connects TRBV2 to TRBJ2-5; tentative D call: TRBD1 (5 bases). The DNA for the CDR3 is TGTGCCAGCAGAAGGACACAAAAGTACCAAGAGACCCAGTACTTC. Protein sequence: CASRRTQKYQETQYF.